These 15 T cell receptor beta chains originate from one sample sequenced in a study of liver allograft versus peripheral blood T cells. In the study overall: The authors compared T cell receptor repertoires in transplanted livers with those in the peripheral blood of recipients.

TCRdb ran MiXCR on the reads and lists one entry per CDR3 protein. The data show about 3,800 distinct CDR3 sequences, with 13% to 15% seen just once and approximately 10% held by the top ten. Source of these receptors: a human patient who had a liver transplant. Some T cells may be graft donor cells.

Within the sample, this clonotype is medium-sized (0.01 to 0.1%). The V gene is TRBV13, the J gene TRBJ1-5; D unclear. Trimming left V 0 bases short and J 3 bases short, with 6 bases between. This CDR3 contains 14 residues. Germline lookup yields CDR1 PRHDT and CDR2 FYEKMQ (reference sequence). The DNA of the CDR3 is TGTGCCAGCAGCTTAGGCAAGAACAATCAGCCCCAGCATTTT. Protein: CASSLGKNNQPQHF.

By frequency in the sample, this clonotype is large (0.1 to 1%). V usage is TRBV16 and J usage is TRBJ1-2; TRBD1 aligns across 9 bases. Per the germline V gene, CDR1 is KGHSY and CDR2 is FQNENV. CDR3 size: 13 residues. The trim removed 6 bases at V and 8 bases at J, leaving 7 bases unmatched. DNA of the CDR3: TGTGCCAGCAGACCGGACAGGGGAGGAGGCTACACCTTC. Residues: CASRPDRGGGYTF.

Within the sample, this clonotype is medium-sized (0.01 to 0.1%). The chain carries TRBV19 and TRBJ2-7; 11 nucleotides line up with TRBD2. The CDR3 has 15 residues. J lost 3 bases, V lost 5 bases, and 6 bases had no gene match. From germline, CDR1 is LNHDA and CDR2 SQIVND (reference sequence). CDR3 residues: CASSPTGTSGYEQYF. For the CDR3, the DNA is TGTGCCAGTAGTCCTACCGGGACTAGCGGCTACGAGCAGTACTTC.

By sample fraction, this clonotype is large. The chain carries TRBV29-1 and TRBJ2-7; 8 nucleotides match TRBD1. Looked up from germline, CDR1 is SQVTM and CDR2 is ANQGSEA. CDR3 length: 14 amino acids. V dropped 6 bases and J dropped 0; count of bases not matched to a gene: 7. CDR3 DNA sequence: TGCAGCGTCACAGGGGGTTCAAGCTCCTACGAGCAGTACTTC. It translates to CSVTGGSSSYEQYF.

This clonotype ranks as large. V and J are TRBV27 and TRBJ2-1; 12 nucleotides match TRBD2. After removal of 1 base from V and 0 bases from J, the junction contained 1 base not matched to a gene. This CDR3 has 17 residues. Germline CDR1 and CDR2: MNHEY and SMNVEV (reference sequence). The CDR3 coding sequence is TGTGCCAGCAGTTTATGGACTAGCGGGGACTCCTACAATGAGCAGTTCTTC. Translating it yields CASSLWTSGDSYNEQFF.

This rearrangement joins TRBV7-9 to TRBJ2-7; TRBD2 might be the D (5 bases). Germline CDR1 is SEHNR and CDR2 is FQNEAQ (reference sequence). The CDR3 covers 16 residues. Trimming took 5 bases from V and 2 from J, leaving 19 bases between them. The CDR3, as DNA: TGTGCCAGCAGCCGCTGGGAGACTACTAATACCTACGAGCAGTACTTC. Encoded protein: CASSRWETTNTYEQYF.

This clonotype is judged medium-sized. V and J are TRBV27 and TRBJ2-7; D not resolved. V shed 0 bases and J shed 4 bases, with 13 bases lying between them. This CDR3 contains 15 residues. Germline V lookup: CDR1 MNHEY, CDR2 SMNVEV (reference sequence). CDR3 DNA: TGTGCCAGCAGTTTATCGGGGTGGAATTTTTACGAGCAGTACTTC. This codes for CASSLSGWNFYEQYF.

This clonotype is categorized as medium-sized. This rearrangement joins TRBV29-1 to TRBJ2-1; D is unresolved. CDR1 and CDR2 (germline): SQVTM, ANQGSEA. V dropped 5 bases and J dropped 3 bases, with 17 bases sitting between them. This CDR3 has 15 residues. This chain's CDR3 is CSVQSSVSRYNEQFF. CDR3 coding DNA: TGCAGCGTTCAATCGAGCGTTAGCCGCTACAATGAGCAGTTCTTC.

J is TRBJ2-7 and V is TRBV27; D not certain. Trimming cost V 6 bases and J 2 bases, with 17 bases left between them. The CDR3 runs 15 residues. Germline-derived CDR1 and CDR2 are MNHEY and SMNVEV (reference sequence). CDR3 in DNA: TGTGCCAGCAGCCCAGAGTCCGGGTACGCCTACGAGCAGTACTTC. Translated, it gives CASSPESGYAYEQYF.

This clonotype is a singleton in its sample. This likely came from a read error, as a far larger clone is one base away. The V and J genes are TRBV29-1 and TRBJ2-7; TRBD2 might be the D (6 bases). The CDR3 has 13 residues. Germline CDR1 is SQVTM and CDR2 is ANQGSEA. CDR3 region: CSVEDRGGNEQLF. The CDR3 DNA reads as TGCAGCGTTGAAGATCGAGGAGGGAATGAGCAGTTATTC.

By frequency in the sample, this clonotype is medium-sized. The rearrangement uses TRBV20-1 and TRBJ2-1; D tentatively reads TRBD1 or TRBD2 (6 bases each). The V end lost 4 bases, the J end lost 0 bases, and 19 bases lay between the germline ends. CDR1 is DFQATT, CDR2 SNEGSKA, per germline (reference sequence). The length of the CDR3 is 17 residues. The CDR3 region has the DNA TGCAGTGCTATGGAGGGGTTGAGGGGGAGCTCCTACAATGAGCAGTTCTTC. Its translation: CSAMEGLRGSSYNEQFF.

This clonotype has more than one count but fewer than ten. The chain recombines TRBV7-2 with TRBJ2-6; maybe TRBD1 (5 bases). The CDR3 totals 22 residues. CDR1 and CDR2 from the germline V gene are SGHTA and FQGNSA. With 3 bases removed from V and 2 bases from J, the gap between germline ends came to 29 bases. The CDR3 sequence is CASSLFIVQEYNPTPGANVLTF. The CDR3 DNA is TGTGCCAGCAGCTTGTTTATAGTACAGGAATACAATCCCACACCTGGGGCCAACGTCCTGACTTTC. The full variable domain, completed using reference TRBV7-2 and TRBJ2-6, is GAGVSQSPSNKVTEKGKDVELRCDPISGHTALYWYRQSLGQGLEFLIYFQGNSAPDKSGLPSDRFSAERTGGSVSTLTIQRTQQEDSAVYLCASSLFIVQEYNPTPGANVLTFGAGSRLTVL.

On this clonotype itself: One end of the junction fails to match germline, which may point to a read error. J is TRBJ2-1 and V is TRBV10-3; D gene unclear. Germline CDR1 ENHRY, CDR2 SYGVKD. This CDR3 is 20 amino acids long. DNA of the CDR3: TGTGCCAGCAGTTACTCGTTCCGGAAGTGGGTTCACCCCTCCTACAATGAGCAGTTCTTC. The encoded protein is CASSYSFRKWVHPSYNEQFF.

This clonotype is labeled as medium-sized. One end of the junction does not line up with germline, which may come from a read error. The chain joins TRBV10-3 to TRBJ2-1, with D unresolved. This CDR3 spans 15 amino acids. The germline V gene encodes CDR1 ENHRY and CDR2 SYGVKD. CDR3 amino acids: CASSYSASPPNEQFF. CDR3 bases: TGTGCCAGCAGTTACAGTGCGAGCCCCCCCAATGAGCAGTTCTTC.

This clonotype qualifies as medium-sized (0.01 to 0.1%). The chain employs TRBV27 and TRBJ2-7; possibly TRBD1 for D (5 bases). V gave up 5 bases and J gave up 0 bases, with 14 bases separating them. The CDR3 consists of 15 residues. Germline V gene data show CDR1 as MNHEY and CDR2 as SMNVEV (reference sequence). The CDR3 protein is CASSPIDSLSYEQYF. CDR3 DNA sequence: TGTGCCAGCAGTCCAATAGACAGCCTCTCCTACGAGCAGTACTTC.